The rows below give T cell receptor beta chains drawn from one sample of a study of regulatory T cells in long-lasting Graves disease. In TCRdb, the multiplex PCR reads were re-called with MiXCR into one record per CDR3 protein. The repertoire has around 500,000 distinct CDR3 sequences, about 16% of them found once; the top ten carry 20% to 25%. A further study also used this sample, focusing on T cells in Graves' hyperthyroidism and ophthalmopathy.

The sequences come from peripheral blood mononuclear cells (PBMCs), collected at new diagnosis, from a patient treated with antithyroid drugs. The receptors originated from a woman aged 40 to 65 with Graves disease. Each CDR3 is given with its conserved first and last residue. Fields, in order: J gene, V gene, CDR3 protein.

TRBJ2-4,TRBV7-9,CASTQTSGLNIQYF
TRBJ1-5,TRBV28,CASSQTGGYTQPQHF
TRBJ2-1,TRBV28,CAVPIVFQIGEQFF
TRBJ1-6,TRBV11-2,CASSLEGGLNSPLHF
TRBJ2-5,TRBV14,CASSPGTVGHQETQYF
TRBJ2-5,TRBV24-1,CATQQHAFEETQYF
TRBJ2-4,TRBV19,CASSILGATKNIQYF
TRBJ2-1,TRBV28,CASSYSGGGEREQFF
TRBJ1-2,TRBV10-3,CAIKPQGPHGYTF
TRBJ1-5,TRBV2,CASSENRQPQHF
TRBJ2-2,TRBV5-1,CASSIDLPGELFF
TRBJ2-7,TRBV18,CASSPPGAYEQYF
TRBJ1-1,TRBV4-1,CASSQGLRGPMNTEAFF
TRBJ1-1,TRBV20-1,CSARAYRGTNTEAFF
TRBJ1-1,TRBV30,CAWSVRGRGGENTEAFF
TRBJ2-5,TRBV11-2,CASSSKTSLVETQYF
TRBJ1-2,TRBV19,CASSIRDNFNYGYTF
TRBJ1-3,TRBV9,CASSPMQGPGNTIYF
TRBJ2-1,TRBV6-5,CASSYNPDRDYNEQFF